Described below is a single TCR beta chain sequence and its context. Antigen: not known. The source of the sample is a study of PD-1 blockade in classical Hodgkin lymphoma. Findings and limits, study-wide: Patients excluded were those beginning nivolumab under 1 year after ASCT. CD4+ TCR diversity, unlike CD8+, rose significantly by C4D1. Still unresolved is the cause of the repertoire differences, which may be disease activity or prior therapy.

Exposure to brentuximab vedotin varied, and each patient had relapsed following autologous stem cell transplantation. Relapsed/refractory classical Hodgkin lymphoma patients had complete, partial or progressive responses. The V and J ends lost 1 base and 14 bases respectively, with 16 bases between them. Germline V gene data show CDR1 as MGHDK and CDR2 as SYGVNS. The CDR3 sequence is 13 residues long. TCRdb's copy holds only in-frame clones and misses some; the assay was immunoSEQ multiplex PCR. The sample has some 60,000 clones, approximately 92% seen once. Sequenced here: peripheral blood mononuclear cells (PBMCs), sampled at baseline. The rearrangement uses TRBV25-1 and TRBJ2-3; tentatively, D is TRBD2 (5 bases). The TCR sequence derives from a human donor with classical Hodgkin lymphoma. The CDR3 is CASSESTQLGPYF. CDR3 DNA: TGTGCCAGCAGTGAATCGACCCAACTAGGACCGTATTTT.